This T cell receptor (beta chain) was found in a study of blood T cells in healthy people across ages. The second PCR ran about 6 to 12 cycles with a sample-barcoded 5' primer and J-beta primers. One entry per CDR3 protein results from TCRdb running MiXCR on the 5' RACE reads. The sample yields about 1,500,000 distinct CDR3 sequences, approximately 30% seen once. Note on this clonotype: This may be a read error, as it is one base from a much larger clone.

The origin of this receptor is a woman younger than 45 in good health. Sequencing was carried out using blood.

The CDR3 spells CAISPPQGTYEQYF. CDR3 bases: TGTGCCATCAGCCCCCCACAGGGGACCTACGAGCAGTACTTC. This chain links TRBV10-3 with TRBJ2-7; 7 bases are shared with TRBD1. V shed 6 bases, J shed 2 bases, and the junction held 7 bases outside the gene matches. The CDR3 contains 14 residues. Germline V gene data show CDR1 as ENHRY and CDR2 as SYGVKD.